This T cell receptor (beta chain) derives from a study of response to subunit inactivated influenza vaccine. Overall study findings and caveats: Seasonal influenza vaccination, on each occasion, was suggested by the authors to recruit few new T cells.

This clonotype was seen ten or more times. Antigen unknown. TCRdb processed the RT-PCR reads anew with MiXCR; each CDR3 protein has one entry. The top ten hold roughly a tenth of the sample, which has 750,000 to 850,000 distinct CDR3 sequences, less than 20% seen once. Sample: PBMCs from blood, taken 4 to 6 days after vaccination. The clonotype comes from a man in his fifties who received an inactivated influenza vaccine.

The DNA for the CDR3 is TGTGCCAGCAGTTTCGCGGGGACTAGCACAGATACGCAGTATTTT. It encodes CASSFAGTSTDTQYF. The chain joins TRBV12-3 or TRBV12-4 to TRBJ2-3; tentatively, D is TRBD2 (6 bases). V lost 3 bases, J lost 0 bases, and 10 bases lay in between. The CDR3 loop spans 15 amino acids.